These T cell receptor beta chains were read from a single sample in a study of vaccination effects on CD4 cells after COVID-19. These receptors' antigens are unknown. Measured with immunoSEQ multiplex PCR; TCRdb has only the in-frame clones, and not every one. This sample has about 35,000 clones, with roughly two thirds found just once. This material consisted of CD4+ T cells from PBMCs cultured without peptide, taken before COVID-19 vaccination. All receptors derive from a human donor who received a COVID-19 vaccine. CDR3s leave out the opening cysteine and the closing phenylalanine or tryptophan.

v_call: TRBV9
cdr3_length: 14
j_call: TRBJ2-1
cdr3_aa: ASSPSWGGPNNEQF

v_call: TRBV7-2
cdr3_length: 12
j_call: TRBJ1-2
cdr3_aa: ASSLETGYYGYT

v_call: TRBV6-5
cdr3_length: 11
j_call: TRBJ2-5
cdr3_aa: ASRMTGQETQY

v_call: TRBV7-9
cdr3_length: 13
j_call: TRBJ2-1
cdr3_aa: ASSRRDSLGHEQF

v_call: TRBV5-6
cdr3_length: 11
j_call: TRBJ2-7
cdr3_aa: ASSLGGPHEQY

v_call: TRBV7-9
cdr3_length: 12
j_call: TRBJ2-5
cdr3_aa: ASSPRGRKETQY

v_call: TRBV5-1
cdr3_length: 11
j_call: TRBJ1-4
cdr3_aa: ASSAGPNEKLF

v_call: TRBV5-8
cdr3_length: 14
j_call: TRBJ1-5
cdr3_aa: ASSLIGRTSGQPQH

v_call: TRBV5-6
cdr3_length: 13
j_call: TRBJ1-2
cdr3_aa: ASSLTQAGNYGYT

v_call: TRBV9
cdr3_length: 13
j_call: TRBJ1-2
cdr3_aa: ASSVVSSGVNGYT

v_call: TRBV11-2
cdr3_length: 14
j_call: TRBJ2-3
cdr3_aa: ASSLEGGRSTDTQY

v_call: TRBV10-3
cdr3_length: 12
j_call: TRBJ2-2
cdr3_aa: AIGGGANGGELF

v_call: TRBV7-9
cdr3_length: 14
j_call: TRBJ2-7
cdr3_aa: ASSGRGGSFLPEQY

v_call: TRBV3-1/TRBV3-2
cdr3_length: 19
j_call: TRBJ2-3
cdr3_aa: ASSQESDWASGRQSTDTQY

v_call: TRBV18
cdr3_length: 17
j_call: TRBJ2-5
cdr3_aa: ASSPRRTSGRAVEETQY

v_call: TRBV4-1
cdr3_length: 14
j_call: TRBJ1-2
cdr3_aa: ASSHDNGQGLYGYT